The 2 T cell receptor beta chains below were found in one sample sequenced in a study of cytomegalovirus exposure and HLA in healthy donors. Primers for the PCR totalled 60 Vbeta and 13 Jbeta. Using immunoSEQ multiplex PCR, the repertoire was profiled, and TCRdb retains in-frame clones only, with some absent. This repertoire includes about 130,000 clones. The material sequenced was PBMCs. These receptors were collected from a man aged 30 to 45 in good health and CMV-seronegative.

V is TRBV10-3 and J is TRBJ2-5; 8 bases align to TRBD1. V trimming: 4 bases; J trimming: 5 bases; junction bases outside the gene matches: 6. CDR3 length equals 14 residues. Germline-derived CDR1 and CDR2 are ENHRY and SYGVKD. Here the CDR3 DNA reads TGTGCCATCAGTGCCGACAGGGGAGGCGAGACCCAGTACTTC. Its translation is CAISADRGGETQYF.

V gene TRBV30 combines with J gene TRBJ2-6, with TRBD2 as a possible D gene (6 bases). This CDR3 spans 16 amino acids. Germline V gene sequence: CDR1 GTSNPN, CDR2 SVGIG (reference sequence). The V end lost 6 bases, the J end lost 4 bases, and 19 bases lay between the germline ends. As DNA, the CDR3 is TGTGCCTGCCAAGCTCCGGGAGACTTAGGGGCCAACGTCCTGACTTTC. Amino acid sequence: CACQAPGDLGANVLTF.